The rows below give T cell receptor beta chains drawn from one sample of a study of blood T cell repertoires in COVID-19. Sequencing was performed with immunoSEQ multiplex PCR; in TCRdb, only in-frame clones are kept and a portion is missing. The sample includes 200,000 to 250,000 clones, 87% of them seen just once. Specimen: peripheral blood. Receptors originate from a woman aged 18-35 years who had recovered from COVID-19. CDR3s include the opening cysteine and the closing phenylalanine or tryptophan. A D gene is named only where the DNA matches it firmly. Some rows mark clone size as missing; the rest say once, few, many or name a class of expanded clone.

abundance: -; v_gene: TRBV10-1; j_gene: TRBJ2-3; d_gene: TRBD2; CDR3aa: CASSEASGNTDTQYF; CDR3nt: TGCGCCAGCAGTGAGGCTAGCGGGAACACAGATACGCAGTATTTT
abundance: once; v_gene: TRBV7-6; j_gene: TRBJ2-5; d_gene: TRBD1; CDR3aa: CASSSRTGERHQETQYF; CDR3nt: TGTGCCAGCAGCTCGCGGACAGGGGAGCGCCACCAAGAGACCCAGTACTTC
abundance: -; v_gene: TRBV10-3; j_gene: TRBJ2-3; d_gene: -; CDR3aa: CAISDGLTDTQYF; CDR3nt: TGTGCCATCAGTGACGGACTGACAGATACGCAGTATTTT
abundance: -; v_gene: TRBV7-2; j_gene: TRBJ1-1; d_gene: TRBD1; CDR3aa: CASTGDRGTEAFF; CDR3nt: TGTGCCAGCACCGGAGACAGGGGCACTGAAGCTTTCTTT
abundance: -; v_gene: TRBV6-5; j_gene: TRBJ1-1; d_gene: -; CDR3aa: CASSSFGQSEHTEAFF; CDR3nt: TGTGCCAGCAGTTCCTTCGGACAGTCTGAGCACACTGAAGCTTTCTTT
abundance: -; v_gene: TRBV7-9; j_gene: TRBJ2-4; d_gene: -; CDR3aa: CASSPRTEKNIQYF; CDR3nt: TGTGCCAGCAGCCCGCGGACAGAAAAAAACATTCAGTACTTC
abundance: -; v_gene: TRBV19; j_gene: TRBJ2-2; d_gene: -; CDR3aa: CASKVEGPLTGELFF; CDR3nt: TGTGCCAGTAAGGTGGAGGGGCCTCTCACCGGGGAGCTGTTTTTT
abundance: once; v_gene: TRBV6-4; j_gene: TRBJ2-1; d_gene: -; CDR3aa: CASSDSSGYEQFF; CDR3nt: TGTGCCAGCAGTGACTCCTCGGGGTATGAGCAGTTCTTC
abundance: once; v_gene: TRBV14; j_gene: TRBJ2-1; d_gene: TRBD2; CDR3aa: CASSQGTGTSGFNEQFF; CDR3nt: TGTGCCAGCAGCCAGGGGACCGGGACTAGCGGTTTCAATGAGCAGTTCTTC
abundance: -; v_gene: TRBV18; j_gene: TRBJ2-1; d_gene: TRBD2; CDR3aa: CASSLGLAGQGQQFF; CDR3nt: TGTGCCAGCTCACTGGGACTAGCGGGACAGGGGCAGCAGTTCTTC
abundance: -; v_gene: TRBV25-1; j_gene: TRBJ1-6; d_gene: -; CDR3aa: CASSLGYRSNSPLHF; CDR3nt: TGTGCCAGCAGCCTAGGGTACAGGTCAAATTCACCCCTCCACTTT
abundance: once; v_gene: TRBV25-1; j_gene: TRBJ2-7; d_gene: TRBD2; CDR3aa: CASSPDPASGSVYEQYF; CDR3nt: TGTGCCAGCAGTCCCGACCCGGCTAGCGGGAGCGTCTACGAGCAGTACTTC
abundance: -; v_gene: TRBV24-1; j_gene: TRBJ2-5; d_gene: -; CDR3aa: CATSRGGTQYF; CDR3nt: TGTGCCACCAGTAGGGGGGGGACCCAGTACTTC
abundance: -; v_gene: TRBV7-6; j_gene: TRBJ2-2; d_gene: -; CDR3aa: CASSLYGPGTGELFF; CDR3nt: TGTGCCAGCAGCTTATACGGGCCGGGAACCGGGGAGCTGTTTTTT
abundance: few; v_gene: TRBV13; j_gene: TRBJ1-6; d_gene: TRBD1; CDR3aa: CASSLGRGQGPSPLHF; CDR3nt: TGTGCCAGCAGCTTAGGCCGGGGACAGGGTCCCTCACCCCTCCACTTT
abundance: -; v_gene: TRBV7-3; j_gene: TRBJ2-1; d_gene: TRBD2; CDR3aa: CASSSLAGTTYNEQFF; CDR3nt: TGTGCCAGCAGCTCCCTAGCGGGAACCACCTACAATGAGCAGTTCTTC
abundance: -; v_gene: TRBV9; j_gene: TRBJ1-2; d_gene: -; CDR3aa: CASSGTLTQGKYGYTF; CDR3nt: TGTGCCAGCAGCGGCACGCTAACACAGGGAAAGTATGGCTACACCTTC
abundance: -; v_gene: TRBV5-6; j_gene: TRBJ2-7; d_gene: TRBD1; CDR3aa: CASHSGTGGYEQYF; CDR3nt: TGTGCCAGCCATTCTGGGACAGGCGGCTACGAGCAGTACTTC
abundance: -; v_gene: TRBV18; j_gene: TRBJ1-1; d_gene: TRBD1; CDR3aa: CASSLDRGVTEAFF; CDR3nt: TGTGCCAGCTCCTTGGACAGGGGGGTAACTGAAGCTTTCTTT
abundance: -; v_gene: TRBV9; j_gene: TRBJ1-4; d_gene: -; CDR3aa: CASSLRGANEKLFF; CDR3nt: TGTGCCAGCAGCCTCAGGGGTGCTAATGAAAAACTGTTTTTT
abundance: -; v_gene: TRBV4-1; j_gene: TRBJ1-6; d_gene: -; CDR3aa: CASSQEGSWPLHF; CDR3nt: TGCGCCAGCAGCCAAGAGGGCAGTTGGCCCCTCCACTTT
abundance: -; v_gene: TRBV30; j_gene: TRBJ1-2; d_gene: -; CDR3aa: CAWSVQGYDGYTF; CDR3nt: TGTGCCTGGAGTGTCCAGGGTTACGATGGCTACACCTTC
abundance: -; v_gene: TRBV19; j_gene: TRBJ2-1; d_gene: -; CDR3aa: CASSLGQRLVGEQFF; CDR3nt: TGTGCCAGTAGTCTGGGACAACGACTGGTTGGTGAGCAGTTCTTC
abundance: -; v_gene: TRBV29-1; j_gene: TRBJ2-3; d_gene: -; CDR3aa: CSVEGGFSDSDTQYF; CDR3nt: TGCAGCGTTGAAGGAGGGTTCAGCGATTCCGATACGCAGTATTTT
abundance: -; v_gene: TRBV7-9; j_gene: TRBJ1-1; d_gene: -; CDR3aa: CASSHPPRQAGSMNTEAFF; CDR3nt: TGTGCCAGCAGCCACCCTCCGCGACAGGCAGGGTCAATGAACACTGAAGCTTTCTTT
abundance: -; v_gene: TRBV24-1; j_gene: TRBJ2-1; d_gene: -; CDR3aa: CATSDRPYDWSSYNEQFF; CDR3nt: TGTGCCACCAGTGATCGGCCCTACGACTGGAGCTCCTACAATGAGCAGTTCTTC
abundance: -; v_gene: TRBV7-3; j_gene: TRBJ2-1; d_gene: -; CDR3aa: CASSFQGSEQFF; CDR3nt: TGTGCCAGCAGCTTCCAGGGGAGTGAGCAGTTCTTC
abundance: -; v_gene: TRBV7-6; j_gene: TRBJ2-5; d_gene: -; CDR3aa: CASSPTGGRETQYF; CDR3nt: TGTGCCAGCAGCCCAACCGGAGGGAGAGAGACCCAGTACTTC
abundance: once; v_gene: TRBV6-2/TRBV6-3; j_gene: TRBJ2-6; d_gene: -; CDR3aa: CASSARIATGANVLTF; CDR3nt: TGTGCCAGCAGTGCCAGAATCGCCACTGGGGCCAACGTCCTGACTTTC
abundance: -; v_gene: TRBV7-3; j_gene: TRBJ2-6; d_gene: TRBD1; CDR3aa: CASSLLPGDRVSGANVLTF; CDR3nt: TGTGCCAGCAGCTTACTGCCTGGGGACAGGGTCTCTGGGGCCAACGTCCTGACTTTC
abundance: -; v_gene: TRBV30; j_gene: TRBJ1-2; d_gene: -; CDR3aa: CAWSVNLNGYTF; CDR3nt: TGTGCCTGGAGTGTAAATCTAAATGGCTACACCTTC
abundance: -; v_gene: TRBV4-1; j_gene: TRBJ2-7; d_gene: TRBD1; CDR3aa: CASSQVGTDSYEQYF; CDR3nt: TGCGCCAGCAGCCAGGTTGGGACAGATTCCTACGAGCAGTACTTC
abundance: few; v_gene: TRBV4-1; j_gene: TRBJ2-7; d_gene: TRBD2; CDR3aa: CASSQGAGSYEQYF; CDR3nt: TGCGCCAGCAGCCAAGGAGCGGGGTCCTACGAGCAGTACTTC
abundance: -; v_gene: TRBV9; j_gene: TRBJ2-2; d_gene: -; CDR3aa: CASRQGTGELFF; CDR3nt: TGTGCCAGCAGACAGGGAACCGGGGAGCTGTTTTTT
abundance: once; v_gene: TRBV6-5; j_gene: TRBJ1-2; d_gene: TRBD1; CDR3aa: CASSYPSTGKYGYTF; CDR3nt: TGTGCCAGCAGTTACCCATCGACAGGGAAATATGGCTACACCTTC
abundance: -; v_gene: TRBV14; j_gene: TRBJ2-2; d_gene: -; CDR3aa: CASSPPRFVAPSGELFF; CDR3nt: TGTGCCAGCAGCCCGCCCAGATTTGTTGCTCCCTCCGGGGAGCTGTTTTTT
abundance: -; v_gene: TRBV7-2; j_gene: TRBJ2-1; d_gene: TRBD1; CDR3aa: CASSFTGGDYNEQFF; CDR3nt: TGTGCCAGCAGCTTCACAGGGGGAGACTACAATGAGCAGTTCTTC
abundance: -; v_gene: TRBV6-5; j_gene: TRBJ1-2; d_gene: TRBD1; CDR3aa: CASNGQADREGYTF; CDR3nt: TGTGCCAGCAATGGACAGGCGGACCGTGAGGGCTACACCTTC
abundance: -; v_gene: TRBV5-1; j_gene: TRBJ2-1; d_gene: -; CDR3aa: CASSDGQLYNEQFF; CDR3nt: TGCGCCAGCAGCGACGGACAGCTATACAATGAGCAGTTCTTC
abundance: -; v_gene: TRBV2; j_gene: TRBJ1-6; d_gene: -; CDR3aa: CASSDFAGSYNSPLHF; CDR3nt: TGTGCCAGCAGTGATTTTGCCGGCTCCTATAATTCACCCCTCCACTTT
abundance: -; v_gene: TRBV19; j_gene: TRBJ2-2; d_gene: -; CDR3aa: CASSMLRTNTGELFF; CDR3nt: TGTGCCAGTAGTATGTTGCGGACGAACACCGGGGAGCTGTTTTTT
abundance: -; v_gene: TRBV4-3; j_gene: TRBJ2-1; d_gene: -; CDR3aa: CASSQEKLVRYEQFF; CDR3nt: TGCGCCAGCAGCCAAGAGAAGCTAGTCCGTTATGAGCAGTTCTTC
abundance: -; v_gene: TRBV21-1; j_gene: TRBJ1-6; d_gene: -; CDR3aa: CASSINLRTHNSPLHF; CDR3nt: TGTGCCAGCAGCATTAATCTAAGGACACACAATTCACCCCTCCACTTT
abundance: -; v_gene: TRBV6-5; j_gene: TRBJ2-5; d_gene: -; CDR3aa: CASSKTTSEETQYF; CDR3nt: TGTGCCAGCAGCAAGACAACCTCCGAGGAGACCCAGTACTTC
abundance: -; v_gene: TRBV30; j_gene: TRBJ1-2; d_gene: -; CDR3aa: CAWSKRTATNGYTF; CDR3nt: TGTGCCTGGAGTAAAAGGACAGCGACGAATGGCTACACCTTC
abundance: -; v_gene: TRBV4-3; j_gene: TRBJ2-7; d_gene: -; CDR3aa: CASSQDRVYEQYF; CDR3nt: TGCGCCAGCAGCCAAGACAGGGTGTACGAGCAGTACTTC
abundance: -; v_gene: TRBV30; j_gene: TRBJ1-2; d_gene: -; CDR3aa: CAWSYGQGKTGYTF; CDR3nt: TGTGCCTGGAGCTATGGGCAGGGGAAGACGGGCTACACCTTC